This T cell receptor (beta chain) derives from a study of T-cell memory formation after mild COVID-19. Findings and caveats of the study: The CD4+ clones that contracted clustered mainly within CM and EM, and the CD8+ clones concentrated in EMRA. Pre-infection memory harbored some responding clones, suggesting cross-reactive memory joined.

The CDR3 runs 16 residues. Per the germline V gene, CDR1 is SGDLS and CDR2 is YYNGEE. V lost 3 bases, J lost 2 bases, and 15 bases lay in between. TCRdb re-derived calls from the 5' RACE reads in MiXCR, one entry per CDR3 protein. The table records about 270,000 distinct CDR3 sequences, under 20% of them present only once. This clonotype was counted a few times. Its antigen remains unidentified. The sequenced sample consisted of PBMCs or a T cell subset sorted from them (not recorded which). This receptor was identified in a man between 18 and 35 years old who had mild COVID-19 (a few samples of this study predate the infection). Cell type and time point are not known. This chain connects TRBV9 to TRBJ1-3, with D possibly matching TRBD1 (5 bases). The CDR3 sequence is CASSDPGGSAGNTIYF. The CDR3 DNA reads TGTGCCAGCAGCGACCCCGGGGGTAGCGCTGGAAACACCATATATTTT. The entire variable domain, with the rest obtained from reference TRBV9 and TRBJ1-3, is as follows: DSGVTQTPKHLITATGQRVTLRCSPRSGDLSVYWYQQSLDQGLQFLIQYYNGEERAKGNILERFSAQQFPDLHSELNLSSLELGDSALYFCASSDPGGSAGNTIYFGEGSWLTVV.